This TCR beta chain was sequenced for a study of vaccination and CD4 T cells after COVID-19. Study as a whole: Collection of post-vaccine samples followed dose two by a median roughly 72 days, spanning a range of 14 to 241.

The CDR3 totals 16 residues. V lost 7 bases, J lost 2 bases, and 19 bases lay in between. Germline assignment: CDR1 MNHGY and CDR2 SVAAGI. Comment on this clonotype: The antigen is unknown.

Sequenced with the Oncomine TCR Beta short-read assay was DNA taken from cultured CD4+ T cells. Investigators obtained genomic DNA by extraction from cultured CD4+ T cells. TCRdb analysed the PCR reads with MiXCR anew, one entry per CDR3 protein. The top ten clones hold less than 9.5% of a sample with about 12,000 distinct CDR3 sequences, approximately 64% of them seen once. Findings and limits, study-wide: The study found that a median about 90% of reactive clones in convalescent patients appeared only post-vaccination.

Specified treatment: approximately nine-day PBMC culture with coronavirus spike peptide pools or control peptides (ViraFEST assay). Antigen-specific T cell expansion with peptide pools preceded TCR sequencing in the ViraFEST approach. The chain employs TRBV6-9 and TRBJ2-3; D is uncertain. Sequences were obtained from CD4+ T cells from blood, cultured in vitro. This sequence originates from a human donor who had recovered from COVID-19. This CDR3 reads CASKTVTSNSTDTQYF. Written as DNA, the CDR3 is TGTGCCAGCAAAACCGTTACTTCAAACTCCACAGATACGCAGTATTTT.